These 29 T cell receptor beta chains share one sample of origin, sequenced in a study of control samples from healthy donors and cancer patients. Repertoires were generated with immunoSEQ multiplex PCR, while TCRdb's copy carries only in-frame clones and drops some. The data show about 110,000 clones, about 80% seen once. Sequencing was done on a sample of blood. Every receptor here comes from a young man in good health.

This clone was seen once. The CDR3 loop is CASSLGSGYGYTF. The CDR3 region has the DNA TGTGCCAGCAGTTTAGGGTCGGGGTATGGCTACACCTTC. The chain links TRBV28 to TRBJ1-2, with D unclear. V lost 2 bases to trimming and J lost 5 bases, with 9 bases between them. The germline V gene encodes CDR1 MDHEN and CDR2 SYDVKM. This CDR3 contains 13 residues.

The chain employs TRBV30 and TRBJ2-7, with D tentatively TRBD2 (5 bases). The V end lost 0 bases, the J end lost 3 bases, and 15 bases lay between the germline ends. This CDR3 is built from 15 residues. The V gene's germline CDR1 is GTSNPN and CDR2 SVGIG (reference sequence). The DNA of the CDR3 is TGTGCCTGGAGTGTACCGGGGAGCGGTGGCTACGAGCAGTACGTC. Its protein is CAWSVPGSGGYEQYV.

The chain recombines TRBV6-2 or TRBV6-3 with TRBJ2-7; D remains ambiguous. CDR3 size: 13 residues. Trimming shortened V by 8 bases and J by 1 base, and 12 bases separated the two germline ends. CDR1 is MNHEY and CDR2 is SVGEGT in the germline V gene. This chain's CDR3 is CASGPTFSYEQYV. The CDR3 DNA reads TGTGCCAGCGGCCCAACTTTTTCCTACGAGCAGTACGTC.

This rearrangement joins TRBV30 to TRBJ1-5; D not certain. V was clipped by 1 base and J by 2 bases, with 12 bases between them. Germline V CDR1 and CDR2: GTSNPN, SVGIG (reference sequence). There are 15 residues in the CDR3. The CDR3 coding sequence is TGTGCCTGGAGTGAGCTTAGGGCGGGCAATCAGCCCCAGCATTTT. It translates to CAWSELRAGNQPQHF. The full variable domain, rest sourced from reference TRBV30 and TRBJ1-5, is SQTIHQWPATLVQPVGSPLSLECTVEGTSNPNLYWYRQAAGRGLQLLFYSVGIGQISSEVPQNLSASRPQDRQFILSSKKLLLSDSGFYLCAWSELRAGNQPQHFGDGTRLSIL.

The V call is TRBV28, the J call TRBJ1-2, with a tentative D call TRBD1 (5 bases). From germline, CDR1 is MDHEN and CDR2 SYDVKM. This CDR3 comprises 13 residues. Trimming took off 2 bases at V and 3 bases at J, with 7 bases between the two ends. This chain's CDR3 is CASSLPGDYGYTF. The DNA for the CDR3 is TGTGCCAGCAGTTTACCGGGGGACTATGGCTACACCTTC.

This chain links TRBV7-2 with TRBJ1-6; unclear D gene. V shed 0 bases and J shed 7 bases, with 13 bases lying between them. The germline V gene encodes CDR1 SGHTA and CDR2 FQGNSA. The CDR3 has 16 amino acids. The CDR3 sequence: CASSLALGPANSPLHF. The CDR3 bases are TGTGCCAGCAGCTTAGCGCTCGGGCCGGCAAATTCACCCCTCCACTTT.

The rearrangement links TRBV29-1 to TRBJ1-4; weak D call: TRBD1 (5 bases). V was trimmed by 7 bases and J by 4 bases, leaving 7 bases between them. The CDR3 totals 11 residues. Germline values: CDR1 SQVTM, CDR2 ANQGSEA. CDR3 region: CSGGINEKLFF. The CDR3 DNA reads as TGCAGCGGGGGGATTAATGAAAAACTGTTTTTT.

The chain employs TRBV27 and TRBJ2-6; a possible D gene is TRBD1 (5 bases). Germline V gene sequence: CDR1 MNHEY, CDR2 SMNVEV (reference sequence). V shed 10 bases and J shed 4 bases, with 17 bases lying between them. CDR3 length: 15 amino acids. This CDR3 reads CATRQGRSGANVLTF. The DNA for the CDR3 is TGTGCCACCAGGCAGGGTCGATCAGGGGCCAACGTCCTGACTTTC.

This clone was seen a single time. This CDR3 is CASSRQGASYEQYF. CDR3 coding DNA: TGTGCCAGCAGCCGACAGGGGGCATCCTACGAGCAGTACTTC. This rearrangement joins TRBV6-2 or TRBV6-3 to TRBJ2-7; 10 nucleotides agree with TRBD1. The CDR3 runs 14 residues. The V gene's germline CDR1 is MNHEY and CDR2 SVGEGT. With 6 bases clipped from V and 1 base from J, the junction kept 3 bases outside the gene matches.

This chain's CDR3 is CASSGPLNRELTTEAFF. The CDR3 DNA reads TGTGCCAGCAGTGGCCCCCTAAACAGGGAGCTGACCACTGAAGCTTTCTTT. This chain uses TRBV2 with TRBJ1-1, with a possible D match to TRBD1 (6 bases). Deletions cut 4 bases from V and 4 bases from J, with 22 bases between. Germline assignment: CDR1 SNHLY and CDR2 FYNNEI. The CDR3 totals 17 residues.

This chain links TRBV5-6 with TRBJ1-1, with a tentative D call TRBD1 (6 bases). The CDR3 length is 15 residues. The ends were cut back, 4 bases at V and 6 bases at J, with 19 bases in the middle. Germline lookup yields CDR1 SGHDT and CDR2 YYEEEE. CDR3 region: CASSATGLGAAEAFF. CDR3 DNA: TGTGCCAGCAGCGCGACAGGCCTGGGGGCGGCTGAAGCTTTCTTT.

V gene TRBV11-3 combines with J gene TRBJ1-1; D remains ambiguous. The CDR3 is 12 residues long. The germline gives CDR1 SGHNT, CDR2 YENEEA. V lost 0 bases, J lost 7 bases, and 6 bases lay in between. CDR3 DNA: TGTGCCAGCAGCTTAGAAGACGGTGAAGCTTTCTTT. Translation: CASSLEDGEAFF.

J is TRBJ2-1 and V is TRBV11-2; no clear D gene. CDR1 and CDR2 from the germline V gene are SGHAT and FQNNGV. V lost 2 bases and J 5 bases, leaving 10 bases between the germline ends. The CDR3 contains 14 residues. CDR3 bases: TGTGCCAGCAGCTTATATGGCACCAACAATGAGCAGTTCTTC. It encodes CASSLYGTNNEQFF. The full variable domain, rest sourced from reference TRBV11-2 and TRBJ2-1, is EAGVAQSPRYKIIEKRQSVAFWCNPISGHATLYWYQQILGQGPKLLIQFQNNGVVDDSQLPKDRFSAERLKGVDSTLKIQPAKLEDSAVYLCASSLYGTNNEQFFGPGTRLTVL.

Details on this clone: The junction shows a germline mismatch at one end, possibly a read error. The rearrangement uses TRBV7-8 and TRBJ2-5; 11 bases match TRBD2. The CDR3 runs to 14 residues. Germline CDR1 is SGHVS and CDR2 is FQNEAQ. The CDR3 DNA follows: TGTGCCAGCAGCCTAGCGGGGGGAGAAGAGACCCAGTACTTC. Translating gives CASSLAGGEETQYF.

This clone showed up just once. J is TRBJ2-7 and V is TRBV7-3, with D perhaps TRBD2 (7 bases). Trimming stripped 1 base from V and 3 bases from J, with 16 bases between. Germline-derived CDR1 and CDR2 are SGHTA and FQGTGA. The CDR3 totals 16 residues. CDR3 protein: CASSLMWGGPCYEQYF. The DNA for the CDR3 is TGTGCCAGCAGCTTAATGTGGGGGGGCCCCTGCTACGAGCAGTACTTC.

This clone has just one count. The CDR3 nucleotides read TGTGCCAGCATCAAGACATCCTACAATGAGCAGTTCTTC. Encoded protein: CASIKTSYNEQFF. The chain is built from TRBV12-3 or TRBV12-4 and TRBJ2-1; no reliable D call. V gave up 7 bases and J gave up 1 base, with 8 bases separating them. There are 13 residues in the CDR3.

The chain carries TRBV9 and TRBJ1-5, with TRBD1 matching 7 bases. V was clipped by 4 bases and J by 5 bases; unmatched bases: 15. Looked up from germline, CDR1 is SGDLS and CDR2 is YYNGEE. This CDR3 has 17 residues. CDR3 protein: CASSPIGGGQIYQPQHF. CDR3 in DNA: TGTGCCAGCAGCCCCATTGGAGGGGGACAGATCTATCAGCCCCAGCATTTT.

The chain combines TRBV7-8 with TRBJ1-1; D is ambiguous. This CDR3 contains 15 residues. Germline V gives CDR1 SGHVS, CDR2 FQNEAQ. V was trimmed by 2 bases and J by 1 base, leaving 11 bases between them. CDR3 region: CASSLKISSNTEAFF. CDR3 DNA: TGTGCCAGCAGCTTAAAAATTTCATCGAACACTGAAGCTTTCTTT.

The CDR3 region is CASSTQTRYNEQFF. As DNA, the CDR3 is TGTGCCAGCAGTACCCAGACTAGATACAATGAGCAGTTCTTC. The chain recombines TRBV27 with TRBJ2-1; D might be TRBD2 (6 bases). This CDR3 has 14 residues. CDR1 is MNHEY, CDR2 SMNVEV, per germline (reference sequence). V was pared by 5 bases and J by 4 bases, with 12 bases between.

The chain carries TRBV3-1 (or the pseudogene TRBV3-2) and TRBJ2-3; D gene unclear. This CDR3 has 17 amino acids. Trimming cost V 0 bases and J 2 bases, with 15 bases left between them. Germline V gene sequence: CDR1 LGHDT, CDR2 YNNKEL (reference sequence). The CDR3: CASSQEGSSWTTDTQYF. In DNA form, the CDR3 reads TGTGCCAGCAGCCAAGAAGGTAGCAGCTGGACCACAGATACGCAGTATTTT.

The chain has TRBV9 and TRBJ1-2; D is unclear. Germline values: CDR1 SGDLS, CDR2 YYNGEE. V lost 8 bases and J 4 bases, leaving 12 bases between the germline ends. The CDR3 loop spans 12 amino acids. The CDR3 loop is CASAKGIYGYTF. The DNA for the CDR3 is TGTGCCAGTGCCAAGGGAATCTATGGCTACACCTTC.

The chain recombines TRBV24-1 with TRBJ1-2; 10 bases are a match to TRBD1. The CDR3 consists of 15 residues. The ends lost 3 bases at V and 8 bases at J; junction bases unmatched: 8. CDR1 KGHDR and CDR2 SFDVKD come from the germline V gene. CDR3 sequence (DNA): TGTGCCACCAGTGATCCCGACAGGGGGCTGGCCGGCTACACCTTC. Translated, it gives CATSDPDRGLAGYTF.

This clone showed up just a few times. The chain employs TRBV7-2 and TRBJ2-7; a possible D gene is TRBD1 (5 bases). The V gene lost 1 base and the J gene lost 7 bases, with 14 bases spanning the gap. CDR3 length: 14 amino acids. Germline loops: CDR1 SGHTA, CDR2 FQGNSA. The CDR3 reads CASSLGGSVGEQYF. The CDR3 DNA follows: TGTGCCAGCAGCTTAGGGGGCTCCGTAGGGGAGCAGTACTTC. Variable domain in full (rest from reference TRBV7-2 and TRBJ2-7): GAGVSQSPSNKVTEKGKDVELRCDPISGHTALYWYRQSLGQGLEFLIYFQGNSAPDKSGLPSDRFSAERTGGSVSTLTIQRTQQEDSAVYLCASSLGGSVGEQYFGPGTRLTVT.

The chain joins TRBV5-1 to TRBJ1-6, with D uncertain. This CDR3 comprises 15 residues. Germline lookup yields CDR1 SGHRS and CDR2 YFSETQ. Trimming took 4 bases from V and 0 from J, leaving 8 bases between them. CDR3 nucleotide sequence: TGCGCCAGCAGCGGCCAAGGCTCCTATAATTCACCCCTCCACTTT. Amino acid sequence: CASSGQGSYNSPLHF.

The V and J genes are TRBV25-1 and TRBJ1-1, with 9 bases fitting TRBD1. CDR1 is MGHDK, CDR2 SYGVNS, per germline. The CDR3 extends over 13 amino acids. J was trimmed by 6 bases and V by 8 bases; bases with no gene match: 7. In nucleotides, the CDR3 is TGTGCCAGCGGGACAGGGTCTCGCGCTGAAGCTTTCTTT. Translation gives CASGTGSRAEAFF.

The J gene is TRBJ1-2, the V gene TRBV3-1 (or the pseudogene TRBV3-2); 9 nucleotides match TRBD1. The germline V gene has CDR1 LGHDT and CDR2 YNNKEL (reference sequence). The CDR3 spans 17 residues. V trimming: 1 base; J trimming: 0 bases; junction bases outside the gene matches: 6. The CDR3 here is CASSQVGQGTANYGYTF. Written as DNA, the CDR3 is TGTGCCAGCAGCCAAGTCGGACAGGGGACCGCTAACTATGGCTACACCTTC.

This chain connects TRBV20-1 to TRBJ2-7, with 14 positions matching TRBD2. V was clipped by 3 bases and J by 4 bases; unmatched bases: 8. The length of the CDR3 is 16 residues. CDR1 DFQATT and CDR2 SNEGSKA come from the germline V gene (reference sequence). In DNA form, the CDR3 reads TGCAGTGCTAGTCCCTGGACTAGCGGGGGGAAGTACGAGCAGTACTTC. Translated, it gives CSASPWTSGGKYEQYF.

The rearrangement links TRBV30 to TRBJ2-3; a weak D match, TRBD2 (5 bases). CDR3 length: 14 amino acids. CDR1 and CDR2 (germline): GTSNPN, SVGIG (reference sequence). Trimming took off 0 bases at V and 1 base at J, with 8 bases between the two ends. DNA for the CDR3: TGTGCCTGGAGTGTGAGCGGAGGCACAGATACGCAGTATTTT. It yields the protein CAWSVSGGTDTQYF. The full variable domain, with the rest looked up from reference TRBV30 and TRBJ2-3, is SQTIHQWPATLVQPVGSPLSLECTVEGTSNPNLYWYRQAAGRGLQLLFYSVGIGQISSEVPQNLSASRPQDRQFILSSKKLLLSDSGFYLCAWSVSGGTDTQYFGPGTRLTVL.

Here the CDR3 reads CASSSYVGTSLGNEQFF. The CDR3 coding sequence is TGTGCCAGCAGCTCGTATGTCGGGACTAGTTTAGGGAATGAGCAGTTCTTC. This sequence joins TRBV11-2 and TRBJ2-1; 8 bases are a match to TRBD2. The CDR3 sequence is 17 residues long. Trimming cost V 4 bases and J 7 bases; bases outside gene matches: 15. The germline V gene encodes CDR1 SGHAT and CDR2 FQNNGV. Combining the CDR3 with reference TRBV11-2 and TRBJ2-1 gives the whole variable domain EAGVAQSPRYKIIEKRQSVAFWCNPISGHATLYWYQQILGQGPKLLIQFQNNGVVDDSQLPKDRFSAERLKGVDSTLKIQPAKLEDSAVYLCASSSYVGTSLGNEQFFGPGTRLTVL.